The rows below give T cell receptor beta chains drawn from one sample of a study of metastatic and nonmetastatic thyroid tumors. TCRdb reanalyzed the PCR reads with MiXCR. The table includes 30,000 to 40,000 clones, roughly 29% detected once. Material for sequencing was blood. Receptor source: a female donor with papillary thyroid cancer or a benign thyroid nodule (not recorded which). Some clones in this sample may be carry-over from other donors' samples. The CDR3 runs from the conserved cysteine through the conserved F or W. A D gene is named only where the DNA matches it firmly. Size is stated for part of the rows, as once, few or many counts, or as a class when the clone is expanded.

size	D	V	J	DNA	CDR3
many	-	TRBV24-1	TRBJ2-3	TGTGCCACCAGTGAGTCAGCCCTCGATACGCAGTATTTT	CATSESALDTQYF
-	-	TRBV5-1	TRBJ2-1	TGCGCCATTTCTCGGGAGAGCTCCTACAATGAGCAGTTCTTC	CAISRESSYNEQFF
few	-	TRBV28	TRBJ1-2	TGTGCCAGCAGTTCCGGACGGACTATGGGCTACACCTTC	CASSSGRTMGYTF
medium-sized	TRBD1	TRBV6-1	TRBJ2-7	TGTGCCACCTCCGAACGCCACAGGGGTGGAATGTACGAGCAGTACTTC	CATSERHRGGMYEQYF
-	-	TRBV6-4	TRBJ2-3	TGTGCCAGCAGTTCGGGAGAGGCAGATACACAGTATTTT	CASSSGEADTQYF
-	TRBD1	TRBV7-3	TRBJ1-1	TGTGCCAGCAGCTCCCCGGGACAGAAAGCTTTCTTT	CASSSPGQKAFF
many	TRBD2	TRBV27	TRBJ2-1	TGTGCCAGCAGTTTAATAGCGGGCTCCTACAATGAGCAGTTCTTC	CASSLIAGSYNEQFF
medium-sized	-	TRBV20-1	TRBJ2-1	TGCAGTGCAATAAGAACAGCCAGACGATACAATGAGCAGTTCTTC	CSAIRTARRYNEQFF
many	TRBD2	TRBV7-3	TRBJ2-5	TGTGCCAGCAGCCCAGGGGGACTAGCCCGAGAGACCCAGTACTTC	CASSPGGLARETQYF
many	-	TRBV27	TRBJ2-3	TGTGCCAGCAGTTCCCTAAAAACAGATACGCAGTATTTT	CASSSLKTDTQYF
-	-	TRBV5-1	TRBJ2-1	TGCGCCAGCAGCTTGGAACGGTCGATCTACAATGAGCAGTTCTTC	CASSLERSIYNEQFF
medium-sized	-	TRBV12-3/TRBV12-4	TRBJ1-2	TGTGCCAGCAGTTTAGACGGCAACTATGGCTACACCTTC	CASSLDGNYGYTF
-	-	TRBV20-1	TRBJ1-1	TGCAGTGCTTCAACACTTTACTCCTACGAGAAGTATTTT	CSASTLYSYEKYF
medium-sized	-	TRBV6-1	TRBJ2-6	TGTGCCAGCAGTAATGGACTCTCTGGGGCCAACGTCCTGACTTTC	CASSNGLSGANVLTF
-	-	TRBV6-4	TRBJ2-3	TGTGCCAGCAGACGGCTAGAGGGAGACGCAGATACGCAGTATTTT	CASRRLEGDADTQYF
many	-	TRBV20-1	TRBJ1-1	TGCAGTGCTAGGATAGGGAAGCCAAAAACGGACACTGAAGCTTTCTTT	CSARIGKPKTDTEAFF
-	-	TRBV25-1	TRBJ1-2	TGTGCCAGCGGGCAAGGGGCTGATGGCTACACCTTC	CASGQGADGYTF
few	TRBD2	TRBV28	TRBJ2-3	TGTGCCAGCAGTTTGCGAGGGAGGGAGATCACAGATACGCAGTATTTT	CASSLRGREITDTQYF
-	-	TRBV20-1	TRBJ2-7	TGCATTGCTCCATCGGGACGCCTCGCCTACGAGCAGTACTTC	CIAPSGRLAYEQYF
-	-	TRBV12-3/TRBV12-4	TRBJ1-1	TGTGCCAGCAGTCTCAAACAGGCCCAAGCTTTCTTT	CASSLKQAQAFF
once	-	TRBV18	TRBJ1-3	TGTGCCAGCTCACCCCGGGGCCTTCCCCGAAACACCATATATTTT	CASSPRGLPRNTIYF
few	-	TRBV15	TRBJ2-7	TGTGCCACCAGAAGAGATCAGGCAAAGACCTCCTACGAGCAGTACTTC	CATRRDQAKTSYEQYF
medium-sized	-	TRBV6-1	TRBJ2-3	TGTGCCAGCAGCCAGGGGTCAGATACGCAGTATTTT	CASSQGSDTQYF
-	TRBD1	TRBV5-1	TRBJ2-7	TGCGCCAGCAGCTCGAACAGGGGGCTAAGCGAGCAGTACTTC	CASSSNRGLSEQYF
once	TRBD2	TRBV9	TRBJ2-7	TGTGCCAGCATCCCAGGTGGTACTAGCGGGAGGGCCCCCTACGAGCAGTACTTC	CASIPGGTSGRAPYEQYF
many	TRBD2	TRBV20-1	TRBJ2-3	TGCAGTGCTAGAGAATTGGCGGCTAGCGGCACGGGGACGCAGTATTTT	CSARELAASGTGTQYF
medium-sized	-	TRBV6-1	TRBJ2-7	TGTGCCAGCAGCAAGAAGGTAGACGCCTACGAGCAGTACTTC	CASSKKVDAYEQYF
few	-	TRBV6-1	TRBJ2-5	TGTGCCAGCACCGCTTTCCAAGAGACCCAGTACTTC	CASTAFQETQYF
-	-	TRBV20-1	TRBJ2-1	TGCAGTGCTGAAGACTCTTACAATGAGCAGTTCTTC	CSAEDSYNEQFF